Below are 14 T cell receptor beta chains sequenced from a single sample in a study of cytomegalovirus exposure and HLA in healthy donors. The table came from immunoSEQ multiplex PCR; TCRdb's copy has only in-frame clones and leaves some out. Of about 280,000 clones in the sample, roughly 90% were seen once. The sample taken for sequencing was PBMCs. These receptors came from a woman aged 18 to 35 in good health and CMV-seronegative.

This sequence joins TRBV11-1 and TRBJ2-1, with 11 nucleotides matching TRBD2. The CDR3 is 14 residues long. The V gene end was trimmed by 5 bases and the J gene end by 4 bases; junction bases not matched to a gene: 1. Germline assignment: CDR1 SGHAT and CDR2 FQDESV (reference sequence). The DNA for the CDR3 is TGTGCCAGCAGCCCTAGCGGGAGGTACAATGAGCAGTTCTTC. Encoded protein: CASSPSGRYNEQFF. Full variable domain (remainder filled in from reference TRBV11-1 and TRBJ2-1): EAEVAQSPRYKITEKSQAVAFWCDPISGHATLYWYRQILGQGPELLVQFQDESVVDDSQLPKDRFSAERLKGVDSTLKIQPAELGDSAMYLCASSPSGRYNEQFFGPGTRLTVL.

The chain is built from TRBV19 and TRBJ2-1; weak D call: TRBD2 (5 bases). This CDR3 is built from 10 residues. Germline V gives CDR1 LNHDA, CDR2 SQIVND (reference sequence). The germline V and J ends were trimmed by 9 bases and 10 bases, with 10 bases remaining between them. This chain's CDR3 is CARGEREQFF. The CDR3 DNA follows: TGTGCCAGAGGAGAGCGGGAGCAGTTCTTC.

The table lists this clone with a count of one. The chain employs TRBV4-1 and TRBJ2-3, with TRBD1 matching 10 bases. V was clipped by 3 bases and J by 6 bases; unmatched bases: 3. CDR3 size: 14 residues. Germline V CDR1 and CDR2: MGHRA, YSYEKL. CDR3 in amino acids: CASSQGQGYDTQYF. CDR3 nucleotide sequence: TGCGCCAGCAGCCAGGGACAGGGGTACGATACGCAGTATTTT.

The rearrangement joins TRBV28 to TRBJ2-4; D may be TRBD2 (6 bases). Germline V gives CDR1 MDHEN, CDR2 SYDVKM. V lost 0 bases to trimming and J lost 1 base, with 7 bases between them. The length of the CDR3 is 15 residues. The CDR3 spells CASSLWEGAKNIQYF. In DNA form, the CDR3 reads TGTGCCAGCAGTTTATGGGAGGGGGCCAAAAACATTCAGTACTTC. Supplemented by reference TRBV28 and TRBJ2-4, the full variable domain reads DVKVTQSSRYLVKRTGEKVFLECVQDMDHENMFWYRQDPGLGLRLIYFSYDVKMKEKGDIPEGYSVSREKKERFSLILESASTNQTSMYLCASSLWEGAKNIQYFGAGTRLSVL.

The chain couples TRBV29-1 to TRBJ2-6; D gene uncertain. V was clipped by 4 bases and J by 0 bases, with 7 bases between them. There are 14 residues in the CDR3. Germline lookup yields CDR1 SQVTM and CDR2 ANQGSEA. The CDR3 DNA follows: TGCAGCGTTGCGCACAGCTCTGGGGCCAACGTCCTGACTTTC. Its protein is CSVAHSSGANVLTF.

The CDR3 protein is CSVERVAGRDGYTF. CDR3 sequence (DNA): TGCAGCGTTGAAAGAGTAGCAGGGAGGGATGGCTACACCTTC. The gene calls are TRBV29-1 and TRBJ1-2; D possibly corresponds to TRBD1 (5 bases). CDR1 and CDR2 from the germline V gene are SQVTM and ANQGSEA. V was cut by 2 bases and J by 6 bases, with 16 bases left in between. The CDR3 contains 14 residues.

The V and J genes are TRBV10-1 and TRBJ2-3; 13 bases line up with TRBD2. After removal of 4 bases from V and 2 bases from J, the junction contained 3 bases not matched to a gene. The CDR3 loop spans 16 amino acids. Germline V gene data show CDR1 as WNHNN and CDR2 as SYGVQD (reference sequence). The CDR3: CASSVGTSGNTDTQYF. The CDR3, as DNA: TGCGCCAGCAGTGTAGGGACTAGCGGGAACACAGATACGCAGTATTTT.

The J gene is TRBJ2-1, the V gene TRBV5-1; 10 bases match TRBD2. Germline CDR1 SGHRS, CDR2 YFSETQ. The CDR3 contains 16 residues. V lost 4 bases to trimming and J lost 0 bases; unmatched junction nucleotides: 4. CDR3 protein: CASSNVAGGSYNEQFF. The CDR3 DNA is TGCGCCAGCAGCAACGTAGCGGGAGGCTCCTACAATGAGCAGTTCTTC.

This clone was detected only once. The chain carries TRBV28 and TRBJ1-3, with D possibly TRBD1 on 5 matching bases. The CDR3 covers 14 residues. Germline V gene data show CDR1 as MDHEN and CDR2 as SYDVKM. V was shortened by 5 bases and J by 8 bases, with 16 bases between the two germline ends. The CDR3 DNA reads TGTGCCAGCAGTGCCGACAGCTTATGGGACACCATATATTTT. Translation: CASSADSLWDTIYF.

This clone was counted once. The CDR3 region is CASGLVRQGATNEKLFF. The CDR3 nucleotides read TGTGCTAGTGGTTTGGTACGACAGGGGGCGACTAATGAAAAACTGTTTTTT. The rearrangement links TRBV12-5 to TRBJ1-4; TRBD1 agrees at 10 bases. V dropped 0 bases and J dropped 2; count of bases not matched to a gene: 3. The CDR3 totals 17 residues. The V gene's germline CDR1 is LGHNT and CDR2 FRNRAP.

The chain joins TRBV27 to TRBJ2-5; 7 positions match TRBD2. CDR1 and CDR2 (germline): MNHEY, SMNVEV (reference sequence). Losses at the gene ends were 8 bases for V and 3 bases for J; bases not matched to a gene: 6. The CDR3 consists of 13 residues. The CDR3 region is CASRRDYKETQYF. CDR3 DNA: TGTGCCAGCCGCAGGGACTACAAAGAGACCCAGTACTTC.

V gene TRBV13 combines with J gene TRBJ1-1, with a possible D match to TRBD1 (5 bases). Germline values: CDR1 PRHDT, CDR2 FYEKMQ (reference sequence). The CDR3 loop spans 14 amino acids. V was cut by 3 bases and J by 0 bases, with 8 bases left in between. CDR3 in DNA: TGTGCCAGCAGCTTCCCAGGGCTGAACACTGAAGCTTTCTTT. Encoded protein: CASSFPGLNTEAFF.

The chain is built from TRBV2 and TRBJ2-5; 10 nucleotides line up with TRBD1. Germline V gene data show CDR1 as SNHLY and CDR2 as FYNNEI. This CDR3 comprises 18 residues. J gave up 5 bases and V 1 base, and 13 bases lay outside the gene matches. Here the CDR3 reads CASSEGAWTGGLRETQYF. The CDR3 DNA reads TGTGCCAGCAGTGAAGGCGCTTGGACAGGGGGACTTCGGGAGACCCAGTACTTC.

This clone was recorded a few times. The chain links TRBV6-5 to TRBJ2-7; 9 nucleotides line up with TRBD2. J gave up 4 bases and V 11 bases, and 9 bases lay outside the gene matches. This CDR3 is built from 13 residues. The V gene's germline CDR1 is MNHEY and CDR2 SVGAGI. The CDR3 sequence is CASSSGAQYEQYF. In nucleotides, the CDR3 is TGTGCCTCCTCTAGCGGGGCCCAATACGAGCAGTACTTC.